Below, 24 T cell receptor beta chains from the same sample are listed, as sequenced in a study of shared clonotypes between healthy human individuals. Measured with immunoSEQ multiplex PCR; TCRdb has only the in-frame clones, and not every one. Of a few million clones listed, about 94% are singletons. Source material: naive CD4+ T cells sorted from blood. The subset is: CD45RA+ positively selected. The receptors were gathered from a young man in good health.

The chain employs TRBV30 and TRBJ1-4, with D maybe TRBD1 (6 bases). CDR1 is GTSNPN, CDR2 SVGIG, per germline (reference sequence). The V end lost 5 bases, the J end lost 0 bases, and 16 bases lay between the germline ends. The CDR3 has 16 residues. CDR3 bases: TGTGCCTGGGGCATTACCAGGACAGCAACTAATGAAAAACTGTTTTTT. This codes for CAWGITRTATNEKLFF.

This clone occurred a few times. Other DNA sequences in this specimen translate into the identical CDR3. CDR3 residues: CASSVVGTDTQYF. The CDR3 region has the DNA TGTGCCAGCAGCGTAGTAGGCACAGATACGCAGTATTTT. This chain connects TRBV9 to TRBJ2-3; D unresolved. The V gene lost 0 bases and the J gene lost 1 base, with 3 bases spanning the gap. The length of the CDR3 is 13 residues. CDR1 is SGDLS, CDR2 YYNGEE, per germline.

On this clone: Other DNA variants within this sample encode the same CDR3. The genes are TRBV18 and TRBJ1-6; D call uncertain. In germline, CDR1 is KGHSH, CDR2 LQKENI. The CDR3 has 14 residues. V gave up 3 bases and J gave up 10 bases, with 13 bases separating them. The CDR3 sequence is CASSPSGKDSPLHF. In nucleotides, the CDR3 is TGTGCCAGCTCACCGTCTGGCAAGGACTCACCCCTCCACTTT.

The CDR3 protein is CASSLDSGANTGELFF. The CDR3 nucleotides read TGTGCCAGCAGCTTAGATAGTGGAGCGAACACCGGGGAGCTGTTTTTT. The V and J genes are TRBV11-2 and TRBJ2-2; no reliable D call. The CDR3 is made up of 16 amino acids. The germline gives CDR1 SGHAT, CDR2 FQNNGV. The V end lost 0 bases, the J end lost 0 bases, and 8 bases lay between the germline ends.

The V gene is TRBV19, the J gene TRBJ2-7; TRBD2 might be the D (5 bases). CDR1 and CDR2 from the germline V gene are LNHDA and SQIVND (reference sequence). The V end was cut by 3 bases, the J end by 6 bases, with 12 bases between. The CDR3 is 13 amino acids. CDR3 loop: CASSIMREGEQYF. The CDR3 DNA follows: TGTGCCAGTAGTATCATGAGGGAAGGCGAGCAGTACTTC.

The chain carries TRBV28 and TRBJ2-7; 7 bases are shared with TRBD2. This CDR3 is 11 amino acids long. After removal of 7 bases from V and 6 bases from J, the junction contained 3 bases not matched to a gene. Per germline, CDR1 MDHEN and CDR2 SYDVKM. The DNA for the CDR3 is TGTGCCAGCAAAGGACTAGGCGAGCAGTACTTC. Its translation is CASKGLGEQYF.

The CDR3 nucleotides are TGTGCCAGCAGCTTGACCGACAGGGTTAACTATGGCTACACCTTC. Translation gives CASSLTDRVNYGYTF. This chain uses TRBV5-4 with TRBJ1-2; 7 bases line up with TRBD1. From germline, CDR1 is SGHNT and CDR2 YYREEE (reference sequence). The trim removed 1 base at V and 1 base at J, leaving 4 bases unmatched. CDR3 length equals 15 residues.

The chain employs TRBV9 and TRBJ1-3; possible D gene TRBD1, 6 bases. With 4 bases removed from V and 2 bases from J, the gap between germline ends came to 13 bases. The V gene's germline CDR1 is SGDLS and CDR2 YYNGEE. This CDR3 region has 15 residues. CDR3 sequence: CASSSTGTPGNTIYF. The CDR3 DNA reads TGTGCCAGCAGCAGTACCGGGACACCTGGAAACACCATATATTTT.

The J gene is TRBJ1-4, the V gene TRBV5-8; 11 bases match TRBD1. CDR1 is SGHTS, CDR2 YDEGEE, per germline. After removal of 3 bases from V and 6 bases from J, the junction contained 13 bases not matched to a gene. The CDR3 is 18 residues long. Written as DNA, the CDR3 is TGTGCCAGCAGCTCGCCCGGGACAGGGGGAATAATTGATGAAAAACTGTTTTTT. This translates into CASSSPGTGGIIDEKLFF.

For this clone: One junction end disagrees with the germline gene, perhaps due to a read error. The V gene is TRBV11-2, the J gene TRBJ2-7; possibly TRBD1 for D (5 bases). Germline V gene sequence: CDR1 SGHAT, CDR2 FQNNGV. This CDR3 spans 15 amino acids. CDR3 amino acids: CASSLVEAGKHEQCF. CDR3 bases: TGTGCCAGCAGCTTAGTAGAAGCAGGGAAACATGAGCAGTGCTTC.

The rearrangement joins TRBV7-9 to TRBJ2-7; D may correspond to TRBD1 or TRBD2 (5 bases each). Germline V CDR1 and CDR2: SEHNR, FQNEAQ (reference sequence). This CDR3 is built from 14 residues. V was trimmed by 5 bases and J by 6 bases, leaving 17 bases between them. The CDR3 DNA reads TGTGCCAGCAGCAGAGGGGATCAGAAAGGCGAGCAGTACTTC. This gives the protein CASSRGDQKGEQYF.

The chain uses TRBV5-1 and TRBJ1-2; no definite D call. This CDR3 is 12 amino acids long. Germline CDR1 is SGHRS and CDR2 is YFSETQ. With 0 bases removed from V and 8 bases from J, the gap between germline ends came to 8 bases. In DNA form, the CDR3 reads TGCGCCAGCAGCTTGGTGTCAGAGGGCTACACCTTC. Its protein is CASSLVSEGYTF.

The gene calls are TRBV12-5 and TRBJ2-5; D remains unclear. Per the germline V gene, CDR1 is LGHNT and CDR2 is FRNRAP. This CDR3 contains 9 residues. Trimming left V 8 bases short and J 11 bases short, with 9 bases between. CDR3 sequence: CASSGEQYF. The CDR3 coding sequence is TGTGCTAGTTCAGGAGAGCAGTACTTC.

The sample holds one count of this clone. The chain joins TRBV19 to TRBJ2-7; 7 bases fit TRBD1. V lost 6 bases to trimming and J lost 3 bases; unmatched junction nucleotides: 17. Germline loops: CDR1 LNHDA, CDR2 SQIVND (reference sequence). This CDR3 is 17 amino acids long. CDR3 coding DNA: TGTGCCAGTAGCCCTAAACGACCCCAGGGGGTTATCTACGAGCAGTACTTC. It translates to CASSPKRPQGVIYEQYF.

In its sample, this clone was seen once. The genes are TRBV19 and TRBJ1-1; 11 positions match TRBD1. Germline-derived CDR1 and CDR2 are LNHDA and SQIVND (reference sequence). Trimming removed 5 bases from V and 5 bases from J; junction bases left unmatched: 10. The CDR3 runs to 16 residues. CDR3 in amino acids: CASSPLGTGGRTEAFF. CDR3 in DNA: TGTGCCAGTAGTCCCCTGGGGACAGGGGGTAGAACTGAAGCTTTCTTT.

The genes are TRBV6-5 and TRBJ1-5; the match to TRBD1 covers 8 bases. The germline V gene encodes CDR1 MNHEY and CDR2 SVGAGI. The CDR3 length is 15 residues. Trimming removed 6 bases from V and 7 bases from J; junction bases left unmatched: 11. For the CDR3, the DNA is TGTGCCAGCAGGGCAGGGGGCATAGTTACGCAGCCCCAGCATTTT. Translating it yields CASRAGGIVTQPQHF.

The chain employs TRBV9 and TRBJ2-6; D unresolved. CDR1 SGDLS and CDR2 YYNGEE come from the germline V gene. V lost 4 bases to trimming and J lost 2 bases, with 7 bases between them. The CDR3 runs to 14 residues. CDR3 DNA: TGTGCCAGCAGCCCCGGACCTGGGGCCAACGTCCTGACTTTC. This translates into CASSPGPGANVLTF.

The chain has TRBV7-2 and TRBJ2-3, with D possibly being TRBD2 (7 bases). Looked up from germline, CDR1 is SGHTA and CDR2 is FQGNSA. The V end lost 2 bases, the J end lost 4 bases, and 13 bases lay between the germline ends. The length of the CDR3 is 15 residues. The CDR3 region is CASSLRGGAPDTQYF. The CDR3 DNA is TGTGCCAGCAGCTTAAGGGGGGGGGCCCCAGATACGCAGTATTTT.

The chain carries TRBV5-1 and TRBJ2-5, with 11 bases that match TRBD2. The germline gives CDR1 SGHRS, CDR2 YFSETQ. V shed 0 bases and J 7 bases; nucleotides not matched to a gene: 11. CDR3 length equals 17 residues. CDR3 nucleotides: TGCGCCAGCAGCTTGGACGGGATAGCGGGAGGGCCGGGGACCCAGTACTTC. Protein: CASSLDGIAGGPGTQYF.

The chain employs TRBV5-4 and TRBJ2-5; tentatively, D is TRBD1 (5 bases). With 1 base removed from V and 1 base from J, the gap between germline ends came to 11 bases. CDR1 is SGHNT, CDR2 YYREEE, per germline (reference sequence). CDR3 length: 15 amino acids. CDR3 amino acids: CASSLPGSLQETQYF. The CDR3 coding sequence is TGTGCCAGCAGCTTGCCAGGGTCCCTCCAAGAGACCCAGTACTTC.

Turning to this clone: Other DNA sequences in this specimen translate into the identical CDR3. The chain uses TRBV7-3 and TRBJ2-3; 9 bases are shared with TRBD2. The V gene end was trimmed by 5 bases and the J gene end by 0 bases; junction bases not matched to a gene: 3. The CDR3 has 15 residues. CDR1 SGHTA and CDR2 FQGTGA come from the germline V gene. The CDR3 coding sequence is TGTGCCAGCAGCCCAAGCGGGGGGAGCACAGATACGCAGTATTTT. This codes for CASSPSGGSTDTQYF.

The chain's CDR3 is CASSTTQGVTGELFF. CDR3 coding DNA: TGTGCCAGTAGTACCACACAGGGGGTGACCGGGGAGCTGTTTTTT. The chain has TRBV19 and TRBJ2-2, with 8 nucleotides matching TRBD1. CDR1 is LNHDA, CDR2 SQIVND, per germline (reference sequence). CDR3 length equals 15 residues. The J segment lost 5 bases and the V segment lost 4 bases, leaving 6 bases of the junction unmatched. Complete variable domain (other parts from reference TRBV19 and TRBJ2-2): DGGITQSPKYLFRKEGQNVTLSCEQNLNHDAMYWYRQDPGQGLRLIYYSQIVNDFQKGDIAEGYSVSREKKESFPLTVTSAQKNPTAFYLCASSTTQGVTGELFFGEGSRLTVL.

This clone was seen only once. The rearrangement links TRBV15 to TRBJ1-2, with 9 nucleotides matching TRBD1. Germline V gene sequence: CDR1 LNHNV, CDR2 YYDKDF (reference sequence). Germline trimming cut 0 bases from V and 6 bases from J; bases unmatched to any gene: 8. The length of the CDR3 is 16 residues. The CDR3 is CATSRDLQDRGNGYTF. The CDR3 region has the DNA TGTGCCACCAGCAGAGATCTCCAGGACAGGGGAAATGGCTACACCTTC.

Remarks on this clone: Different DNA sequences within this sample yield the same CDR3. The chain uses TRBV28 and TRBJ1-3; 7 bases fit TRBD1. The V and J ends lost 6 bases and 1 base, in that order; junction bases with no gene match: 3. Germline CDR1 is MDHEN and CDR2 is SYDVKM. The CDR3 consists of 14 residues. CDR3 residues: CASRTTGSGNTIYF. DNA of the CDR3: TGTGCCAGCAGAACGACAGGGTCTGGAAACACCATATATTTT.